What follows are 19 T cell receptor beta chains derived from one specimen sequenced in a study of technical replicates of blood from a handful of donors. TCRdb's table, derived via immunoSEQ multiplex PCR, lists solely in-frame clones and lacks some. The sample records about 79,000 clones, 90% to 95% being singletons. The specimen sequenced was T cells isolated from PBMCs. These receptor sequences come from a human donor in good health.

The V call is TRBV9, the J call TRBJ2-1, with TRBD2 as a possible D gene (5 bases). This CDR3 has 15 amino acids. Deletions cut 0 bases from V and 6 bases from J, with 13 bases between. Germline CDR1 is SGDLS and CDR2 is YYNGEE. The CDR3 here is CASSVEIGLANEQFF. The CDR3 nucleotides read TGTGCCAGCAGCGTAGAGATAGGGCTAGCCAATGAGCAGTTCTTC.

The chain combines TRBV6-6 with TRBJ2-1, with a possible D match to TRBD2 (5 bases). CDR1 MNHNY and CDR2 SVGAGI come from the germline V gene (reference sequence). This CDR3 region has 15 residues. Trimming shortened V by 5 bases and J by 4 bases, and 15 bases separated the two germline ends. The CDR3 is CASSELGARYNEQFF. The CDR3 DNA sequence: TGTGCCAGCAGTGAGTTGGGAGCCCGATACAATGAGCAGTTCTTC.

This clone has only one observation. The chain carries TRBV4-2 and TRBJ1-5, with a weak D call TRBD1 (6 bases). The CDR3 has 16 residues. Per the germline V gene, CDR1 is LGHNA and CDR2 is YNFKEQ. V was trimmed by 1 base and J by 1 base, leaving 11 bases between them. DNA for the CDR3: TGTGCCAGCAGCCAAGGGGAGGGGGGAAGCAATCAGCCCCAGCATTTT. Translated: CASSQGEGGSNQPQHF.

J is TRBJ1-5 and V is TRBV2; unclear D gene. V lost 3 bases to trimming and J lost 9 bases, with 15 bases between them. CDR3 length: 14 amino acids. Germline CDR1 and CDR2: SNHLY and FYNNEI. The CDR3 protein is CASSDDLNLPPQHF. The CDR3 coding sequence is TGTGCCAGCAGTGATGACTTAAACTTGCCGCCCCAGCATTTT. The full variable domain, completed using reference TRBV2 and TRBJ1-5, is EPEVTQTPSHQVTQMGQEVILRCVPISNHLYFYWYRQILGQKVEFLVSFYNNEISEKSEIFDDQFSVERPDGSNFTLKIRSTKLEDSAMYFCASSDDLNLPPQHFGDGTRLSIL.

This sequence joins TRBV30 and TRBJ2-2, with 14 bases that match TRBD2. Per the germline V gene, CDR1 is GTSNPN and CDR2 is SVGIG (reference sequence). The ends lost 8 bases at V and 4 bases at J; junction bases unmatched: 3. The CDR3 totals 14 residues. CDR3 sequence (DNA): TGTGCCGGGGGACTAGCGGGGGCCACCGGGGAGCTGTTTTTT. It translates to CAGGLAGATGELFF.

This clone was detected only once. This sequence joins TRBV5-6 and TRBJ2-1; 11 nucleotides match TRBD2. The CDR3 has 16 residues. Trimming took 5 bases from V and 4 from J; bases not matched to a gene: 8. In germline, CDR1 is SGHDT, CDR2 YYEEEE. CDR3 DNA sequence: TGTGCCAGCAGTCGCTTGACTAGCGGGGAATACAATGAGCAGTTCTTC. Its translation: CASSRLTSGEYNEQFF.

The chain links TRBV6-5 to TRBJ2-5, with 7 bases matching TRBD2. This CDR3 is built from 15 residues. Germline values: CDR1 MNHEY, CDR2 SVGAGI. The V and J ends lost 6 bases and 5 bases, in that order; junction bases with no gene match: 12. The CDR3 loop is CASRGGTTRAETQYF. As DNA, the CDR3 is TGTGCCAGCAGGGGGGGGACCACCAGGGCCGAGACCCAGTACTTC.

This clone was seen more than once but under ten times. This chain uses TRBV19 with TRBJ1-5; 7 bases line up with TRBD1. The V segment lost 6 bases and the J segment 6 bases; nucleotides outside the gene matches: 14. This CDR3 is built from 16 residues. CDR1 and CDR2 from the germline V gene are LNHDA and SQIVND (reference sequence). The CDR3 is CASSRRGTDPGQPQHF. The CDR3 coding sequence is TGTGCCAGTAGCCGCAGAGGGACAGACCCAGGTCAGCCCCAGCATTTT.

Only one count was recorded for this clone. The chain combines TRBV27 with TRBJ2-1; D is possibly TRBD2 (5 bases). The CDR3 extends over 13 amino acids. Germline CDR1 and CDR2: MNHEY and SMNVEV (reference sequence). With 5 bases removed from V and 6 bases from J, the gap between germline ends came to 11 bases. The CDR3 region has the DNA TGTGCCAGCAGTCCGGGATGGGTCAATGAGCAGTTCTTC. Protein: CASSPGWVNEQFF.

V is TRBV7-3 and J is TRBJ1-6; 7 bases agree with TRBD1. J lost 7 bases, V lost 3 bases, and 9 bases had no gene match. Germline V lookup: CDR1 SGHTA, CDR2 FQGTGA. CDR3 length equals 16 residues. The CDR3 DNA sequence: TGTGCCAGCAGCTTCCACGGAGGGGACAGAAATTCACCCCTCCACTTT. Amino acid sequence: CASSFHGGDRNSPLHF.

V is TRBV11-2 and J is TRBJ2-7, with 11 positions matching TRBD2. The junction had 2 bases not matched to a gene; V was cut back by 2 bases and J by 2 bases. CDR3 length: 15 residues. The germline CDR1 and CDR2 sequences are SGHAT and FQNNGV. The CDR3 region is CASSLLAGGAYEQYF. As DNA, the CDR3 is TGTGCCAGCAGCTTACTAGCGGGAGGCGCCTACGAGCAGTACTTC.

The J gene is TRBJ1-2, the V gene TRBV28, with 7 bases matching TRBD1. V lost 6 bases, J lost 5 bases, and 18 bases stayed unmatched. The CDR3 is 17 amino acids. Per germline, CDR1 MDHEN and CDR2 SYDVKM. Here the CDR3 DNA reads TGTGCCAGCAGCCACCTCTATCGACAGGGATATTTTTATGGCTACACCTTC. It encodes CASSHLYRQGYFYGYTF.

The chain couples TRBV5-1 to TRBJ2-1; the match to TRBD2 covers 8 bases. The germline V gene has CDR1 SGHRS and CDR2 YFSETQ. The CDR3 runs to 13 residues. V was pared by 5 bases and J by 7 bases, with 5 bases of the junction left unmatched. The CDR3, as DNA: TGCGCCAGCAGTTCCGGGACTAGGAATGAGCAGTTCTTC. Amino acids: CASSSGTRNEQFF. The full variable domain, its missing parts supplied by reference TRBV5-1 and TRBJ2-1, is KAGVTQTPRYLIKTRGQQVTLSCSPISGHRSVSWYQQTPGQGLQFLFEYFSETQRNKGNFPGRFSGRQFSNSRSEMNVSTLELGDSALYLCASSSGTRNEQFFGPGTRLTVL.

The rearrangement links TRBV6-4 to TRBJ2-3; TRBD2 agrees at 10 bases. Trimming cost V 6 bases and J 5 bases; bases outside gene matches: 11. CDR3 length: 16 amino acids. CDR1 MRHNA and CDR2 SNTAGT come from the germline V gene. Written as DNA, the CDR3 is TGTGCCAGCAGCGCCCACAGCGGGAGGGGAGAAGATACGCAGTATTTT. The encoded protein is CASSAHSGRGEDTQYF.

CDR3 nucleotide sequence: TGTGCCAGCAGCCACGGGGGCACAGATACGCAGTATTTT. Translation gives CASSHGGTDTQYF. This chain uses TRBV6-6 with TRBJ2-3, with D maybe TRBD2 (5 bases). This CDR3 has 13 residues. With 6 bases removed from V and 1 base from J, the gap between germline ends came to 8 bases. Per the germline V gene, CDR1 is MNHNY and CDR2 is SVGAGI (reference sequence).

The chain employs TRBV10-3 and TRBJ2-7; TRBD1 is a possible D gene (5 bases). The germline V gene encodes CDR1 ENHRY and CDR2 SYGVKD. The V end was cut by 9 bases, the J end by 3 bases, with 24 bases between. The CDR3 extends over 16 amino acids. The CDR3 is CAIANGQGSEFYEQYF. The CDR3 coding sequence is TGTGCCATTGCGAATGGGCAGGGTTCTGAATTCTACGAGCAGTACTTC.

The chain uses TRBV19 and TRBJ1-3; D unclear. CDR1 LNHDA and CDR2 SQIVND come from the germline V gene (reference sequence). Trimming stripped 3 bases from V and 0 bases from J, with 6 bases between. The CDR3 contains 14 residues. The CDR3 sequence is CASSMAFSGNTIYF. DNA for the CDR3: TGTGCCAGTAGTATGGCTTTCTCTGGAAACACCATATATTTT.

V is TRBV19 and J is TRBJ2-7; weak D call: TRBD1 (5 bases). The CDR3 has 16 amino acids. Trimming stripped 0 bases from V and 2 bases from J, with 14 bases between. Germline V gives CDR1 LNHDA, CDR2 SQIVND (reference sequence). CDR3 bases: TGTGCCAGTAGTATAGATCCCGGACAAGCAACCTACGAGCAGTACTTC. This codes for CASSIDPGQATYEQYF. Full variable domain (outside the CDR3, taken from reference TRBV19 and TRBJ2-7): DGGITQSPKYLFRKEGQNVTLSCEQNLNHDAMYWYRQDPGQGLRLIYYSQIVNDFQKGDIAEGYSVSREKKESFPLTVTSAQKNPTAFYLCASSIDPGQATYEQYFGPGTRLTVT.

CDR3 protein: CASSQRTSGTVRETQYF. CDR3 nucleotides: TGCGCCAGCAGCCAGAGGACTAGCGGGACGGTCCGGGAGACCCAGTACTTC. The chain couples TRBV4-1 to TRBJ2-5; 12 nucleotides agree with TRBD2. The ends lost 3 bases at V and 5 bases at J; junction bases unmatched: 10. The CDR3 runs 17 residues. Germline V gene lookup returns CDR1 MGHRA and CDR2 YSYEKL.